This TCR beta chain was retrieved from a study of cytomegalovirus exposure and HLA in healthy donors. Concerning this clone itself: Its matching antigen is unknown.

Researchers ran the PCR with 60 Vbeta and 13 Jbeta primers. Profiled with immunoSEQ multiplex PCR; TCRdb holds only in-frame clones, not every one. The profile covers about 32,000 clones, with 80% to 90% appearing a single time and 3.6% taken by the ten largest. Whole-study results and caveats: Clonal expansion, a later analysis showed, was greater in HLA-associated TCR beta chains than in equally common others. As immune exposure information, only CMV serostatus was available.

This CDR3 comprises 14 residues. V lost 0 bases, J lost 2 bases, and 8 bases lay in between. Germline V gene lookup returns CDR1 MGHRA and CDR2 YSYEKL. The sequenced material came from PBMCs. The gene calls are TRBV4-1 and TRBJ2-7; D is ambiguous. The sequence came from a young woman in good health and CMV-seronegative. The CDR3 loop is CASSQEPRTYEQYF. CDR3 DNA sequence: TGCGCCAGCAGCCAAGAACCCAGGACCTACGAGCAGTACTTC.